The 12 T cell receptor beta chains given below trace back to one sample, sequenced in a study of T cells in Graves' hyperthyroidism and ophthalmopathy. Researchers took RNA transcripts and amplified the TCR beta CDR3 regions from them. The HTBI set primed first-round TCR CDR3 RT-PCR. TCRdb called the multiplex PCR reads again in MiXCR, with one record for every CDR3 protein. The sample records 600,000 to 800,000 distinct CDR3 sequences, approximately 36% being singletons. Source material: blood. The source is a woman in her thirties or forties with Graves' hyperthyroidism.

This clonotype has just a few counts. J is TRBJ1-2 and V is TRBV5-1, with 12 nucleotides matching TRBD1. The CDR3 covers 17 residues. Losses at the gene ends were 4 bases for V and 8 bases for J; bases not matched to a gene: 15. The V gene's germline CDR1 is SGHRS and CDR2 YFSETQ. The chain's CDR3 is CASSPRTGTGGSLGYTF. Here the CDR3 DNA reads TGCGCCAGCAGCCCCCGTACCGGGACAGGGGGCAGTTTAGGCTACACCTTC.

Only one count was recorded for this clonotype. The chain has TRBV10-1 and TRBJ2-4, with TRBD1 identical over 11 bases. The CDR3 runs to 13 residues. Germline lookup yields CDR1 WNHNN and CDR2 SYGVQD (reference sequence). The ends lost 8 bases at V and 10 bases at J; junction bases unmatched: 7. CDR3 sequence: CASSGGDRGIQYF. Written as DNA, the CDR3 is TGCGCCAGCTCTGGAGGGGACAGGGGGATTCAGTACTTC.

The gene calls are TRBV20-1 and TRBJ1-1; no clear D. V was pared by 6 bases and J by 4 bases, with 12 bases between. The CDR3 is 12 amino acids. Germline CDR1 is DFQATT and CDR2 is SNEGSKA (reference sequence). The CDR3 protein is CSARTPSTEAFF. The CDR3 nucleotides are TGCAGTGCCCGAACCCCCTCCACTGAAGCTTTCTTT.

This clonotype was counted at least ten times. The CDR3: CSVKNTGNSGNTIYF. CDR3 sequence (DNA): TGCAGTGTGAAAAATACAGGGAACTCTGGAAACACCATATATTTT. The J gene is TRBJ1-3, the V gene TRBV20-1; D may be TRBD1 (6 bases). Germline V gene sequence: CDR1 DFQATT, CDR2 SNEGSKA (reference sequence). V was shortened by 7 bases and J by 0 bases, with 16 bases between the two germline ends. The CDR3 has 15 amino acids.

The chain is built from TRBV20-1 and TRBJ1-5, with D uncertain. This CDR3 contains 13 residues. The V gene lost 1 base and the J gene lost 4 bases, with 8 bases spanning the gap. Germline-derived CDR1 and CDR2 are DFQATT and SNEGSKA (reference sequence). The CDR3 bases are TGCAGTGCTAGAGGTTTCGGTAATCAGCCCCAGCATTTT. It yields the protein CSARGFGNQPQHF.

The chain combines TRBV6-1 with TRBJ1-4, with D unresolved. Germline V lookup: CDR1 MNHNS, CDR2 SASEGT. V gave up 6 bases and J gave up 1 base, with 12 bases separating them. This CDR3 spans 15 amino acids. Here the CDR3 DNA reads TGTGCCAGCAGCCATCCCCCGGGAACTAATGAAAAACTGTTTTTT. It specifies CASSHPPGTNEKLFF.

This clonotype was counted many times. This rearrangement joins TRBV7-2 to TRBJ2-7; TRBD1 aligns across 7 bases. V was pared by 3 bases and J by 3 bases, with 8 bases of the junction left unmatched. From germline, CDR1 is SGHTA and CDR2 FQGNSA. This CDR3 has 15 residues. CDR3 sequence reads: CASSLGAGGGYEQYF. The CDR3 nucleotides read TGTGCCAGCAGCTTGGGCGCAGGGGGTGGCTACGAGCAGTACTTC. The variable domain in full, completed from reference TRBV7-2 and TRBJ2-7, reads GAGVSQSPSNKVTEKGKDVELRCDPISGHTALYWYRQSLGQGLEFLIYFQGNSAPDKSGLPSDRFSAERTGGSVSTLTIQRTQQEDSAVYLCASSLGAGGGYEQYFGPGTRLTVT.

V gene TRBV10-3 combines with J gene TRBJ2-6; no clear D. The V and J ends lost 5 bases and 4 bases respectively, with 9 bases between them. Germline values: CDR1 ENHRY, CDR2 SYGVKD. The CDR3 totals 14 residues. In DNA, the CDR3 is TGTGCCATCAGTAAGCAACAGGGGGCCAACGTCCTGACTTTC. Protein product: CAISKQQGANVLTF.

The DNA of the CDR3 is TGTGCCAGCACCGACGGCACTAGCGTAATCACGGGGACCCAGTACTTC. This codes for CASTDGTSVITGTQYF. This chain joins TRBV2 and TRBJ2-5, with 7 bases fitting TRBD2. The CDR3 totals 16 residues. V lost 7 bases to trimming and J lost 7 bases; unmatched junction nucleotides: 18. The V gene's germline CDR1 is SNHLY and CDR2 FYNNEI.

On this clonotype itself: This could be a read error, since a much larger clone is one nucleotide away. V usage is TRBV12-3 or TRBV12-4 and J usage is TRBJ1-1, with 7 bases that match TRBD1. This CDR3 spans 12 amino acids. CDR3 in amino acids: CASSTGDTQAFF. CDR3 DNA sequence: TGTGCCAGCAGTACAGGGGACACTCAAGCTTTCTTT.

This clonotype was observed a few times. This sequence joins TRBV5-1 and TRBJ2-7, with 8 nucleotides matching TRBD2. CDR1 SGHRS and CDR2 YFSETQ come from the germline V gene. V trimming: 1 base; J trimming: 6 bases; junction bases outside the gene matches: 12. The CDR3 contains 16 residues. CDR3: CASSLTSGPRPREQYF. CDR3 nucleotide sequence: TGCGCCAGCAGCTTGACTAGCGGCCCAAGGCCCCGCGAGCAGTACTTC.

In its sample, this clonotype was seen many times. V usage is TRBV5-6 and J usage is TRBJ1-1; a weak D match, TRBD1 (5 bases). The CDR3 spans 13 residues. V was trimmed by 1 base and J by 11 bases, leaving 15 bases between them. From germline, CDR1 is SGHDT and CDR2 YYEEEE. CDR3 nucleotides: TGTGCCAGCAGCTTGAAGGGGTTCGGCGTCGCTTTCTTT. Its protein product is CASSLKGFGVAFF.